This T cell receptor beta chain was obtained from a study of T-cell memory formation after mild COVID-19. Looking at the study overall: The two donors had largely donor-specific TCR clusters. Study-level points and caveats: Contracting CD4+ clones sat mainly in CM and EM; CD8+ in EMRA. That cross-reactive memory joined was suggested by some responding clones appearing in pre-infection memory. Among clones peaking at day 37 in the second wave, SARS-CoV-2 specificity remained unconfirmed.

Trimming cost V 6 bases and J 4 bases, with 17 bases left between them. The length of the CDR3 is 14 residues. Per germline, CDR1 SQVTM and CDR2 ANQGSEA. This clonotype showed up just a few times. What it binds is not known. TCRdb re-derived calls from the 5' RACE reads in MiXCR, one entry per CDR3 protein. This table holds 350,000 to 450,000 distinct CDR3 sequences, over 25% found once. Sequencing was carried out using PBMCs or a T cell subset sorted from them (not recorded which). This clonotype was sampled from an adult woman who had mild COVID-19 (a few samples of this study predate the infection). Cell type and time point are not known. V is TRBV29-1 and J is TRBJ2-3, with D unresolved. Written as DNA, the CDR3 is TGCAGCGTAGCCGCTAGTGGTGGCGCAGATACGCAGTATTTT. It encodes CSVAASGGADTQYF.